Each of the 27 T cell receptor beta chains below was sequenced from the same sample in a study of CD8+ T cells in alopecia areata. Extracted RNA was reverse transcribed, and the resulting cDNA served as sequencing template. Produced via immunoSEQ multiplex PCR; TCRdb's table is partial and in-frame only. The sample records more than 150,000 clones, approximately 50% being singletons. Sample treatment: oral pan-JAK inhibitor, 5-10 mg twice daily. The sample here was CD8+ T cells sorted from blood, taken at week 52, from a patient treated with tofacitinib. The receptors derive from a human donor with alopecia areata.

This clone has just a few counts. This rearrangement joins TRBV7-9 to TRBJ2-2; D is uncertain. Germline V gene lookup returns CDR1 SEHNR and CDR2 FQNEAQ (reference sequence). The CDR3 runs to 15 residues. V lost 5 bases, J lost 6 bases, and 16 bases lay in between. The CDR3 sequence: CASSPPGSPAGELFF. The CDR3 DNA reads TGTGCCAGCAGCCCCCCCGGGTCCCCTGCCGGGGAGCTGTTTTTT. Full variable domain (remainder filled in from reference TRBV7-9 and TRBJ2-2): DTGVSQNPRHKITKRGQNVTFRCDPISEHNRLYWYRQTLGQGPEFLTYFQNEAQLEKSRLLSDRFSAERPKGSFSTLEIQRTEQGDSAMYLCASSPPGSPAGELFFGEGSRLTVL.

Regarding this clone: One end of the junction is discordant with germline, which a read error may explain. This rearrangement joins TRBV29-1 to TRBJ1-2; D unclear. Germline V gene data show CDR1 as SQVTM and CDR2 as ANQGSEA. The CDR3 extends over 14 amino acids. Written as DNA, the CDR3 is TGCAGCGTGGAGGGTGTGAAACGGCCCCAGACCCTCGCCTTC. Translating it yields CSVEGVKRPQTLAF.

The rearrangement uses TRBV27 and TRBJ1-2, with 8 nucleotides matching TRBD1. CDR1 is MNHEY and CDR2 is SMNVEV in the germline V gene (reference sequence). V lost 4 bases, J lost 7 bases, and 5 bases stayed unmatched. The length of the CDR3 is 13 residues. The CDR3 loop is CASSWTGMGGYTF. In nucleotides, the CDR3 is TGTGCCAGCAGTTGGACAGGGATGGGTGGCTACACCTTC.

The chain combines TRBV5-6 with TRBJ2-5, with 7 bases aligning to TRBD1. The V gene's germline CDR1 is SGHDT and CDR2 YYEEEE. This CDR3 is built from 14 residues. V shed 3 bases and J 2 bases; nucleotides not matched to a gene: 4. Here the CDR3 DNA reads TGTGCCAGCAGCTCCGGGACAGAGCAAGAGACCCAGTACTTC. Translated, it gives CASSSGTEQETQYF. Full variable domain (missing parts from reference TRBV5-6 and TRBJ2-5): DAGVTQSPTHLIKTRGQQVTLRCSPKSGHDTVSWYQQALGQGPQFIFQYYEEEERQRGNFPDRFSGHQFPNYSSELNVNALLLGDSALYLCASSSGTEQETQYFGPGTRLLVL.

This clone was observed a few times. V usage is TRBV11-2 and J usage is TRBJ2-1, with TRBD2 matching 9 bases. The CDR3 runs 15 residues. J gave up 7 bases and V 2 bases, and 6 bases lay outside the gene matches. Germline V CDR1 and CDR2: SGHAT, FQNNGV. The CDR3 reads CASSLLAGEGNEQFF. In DNA, the CDR3 is TGTGCCAGCAGCTTATTAGCGGGGGAAGGGAATGAGCAGTTCTTC.

The chain carries TRBV7-9 and TRBJ2-7, with a possible D match to TRBD1 (6 bases). From germline, CDR1 is SEHNR and CDR2 FQNEAQ (reference sequence). This CDR3 has 14 residues. Trimming stripped 5 bases from V and 0 bases from J, with 11 bases between. The CDR3 protein is CASSGRDISYEQYF. CDR3 nucleotides: TGTGCCAGCAGCGGACGGGACATCTCCTACGAGCAGTACTTC.

A single count supports this clone. The J gene is TRBJ2-1, the V gene TRBV6-6; a weak D match, TRBD2 (5 bases). The ends were cut back, 10 bases at V and 4 bases at J, with 11 bases in the middle. The CDR3 is 12 amino acids. Germline values: CDR1 MNHNY, CDR2 SVGAGI (reference sequence). The CDR3 DNA reads TGTGCCACCCTTGGCGGGTACAATGAGCAGTTCTTC. Its translation is CATLGGYNEQFF.

This chain links TRBV27 with TRBJ2-7, with 9 bases fitting TRBD1. Germline V gene data show CDR1 as MNHEY and CDR2 as SMNVEV (reference sequence). The CDR3 totals 14 residues. With 5 bases clipped from V and 3 bases from J, the junction kept 5 bases outside the gene matches. CDR3 residues: CASSPDRGVYEQYF. The DNA of the CDR3 is TGTGCCAGCAGTCCGGACAGGGGAGTCTACGAGCAGTACTTC.

This clone has a handful of counts. This chain links TRBV6-6 with TRBJ2-2; 7 nucleotides agree with TRBD1. The CDR3 spans 13 residues. Germline trimming cut 5 bases from V and 5 bases from J; bases unmatched to any gene: 2. The germline V gene has CDR1 MNHNY and CDR2 SVGAGI (reference sequence). The CDR3 nucleotides read TGTGCCAGCAGTCAGGGGGAAACCGGGGAGCTGTTTTTT. Encoded protein: CASSQGETGELFF.

This chain links TRBV27 with TRBJ2-5; D not resolved. Trimming pared 0 bases from V and 4 bases from J, leaving 9 bases between. The CDR3 consists of 14 residues. In germline, CDR1 is MNHEY, CDR2 SMNVEV (reference sequence). CDR3 in amino acids: CASSLSRSLETQYF. The CDR3 nucleotides are TGTGCCAGCAGTTTATCGCGGTCCCTAGAGACCCAGTACTTC.

The gene calls are TRBV27 and TRBJ1-5; 10 bases line up with TRBD1. The V segment lost 8 bases and the J segment 3 bases; nucleotides outside the gene matches: 1. CDR3 length: 13 residues. CDR1 and CDR2 (germline): MNHEY, SMNVEV (reference sequence). CDR3 loop: CASGTGDNQPQHF. CDR3 sequence (DNA): TGTGCCAGCGGGACAGGGGACAATCAGCCCCAGCATTTT.

This clone was found a few times. The chain combines TRBV27 with TRBJ2-5; D possibly uses TRBD1 or TRBD2 (5 bases each). This CDR3 is built from 14 residues. The germline V gene encodes CDR1 MNHEY and CDR2 SMNVEV (reference sequence). V lost 5 bases and J lost 0, with 10 bases in between. CDR3 in amino acids: CASSGGWHQETQYF. CDR3 coding DNA: TGTGCCAGCAGTGGGGGATGGCACCAAGAGACCCAGTACTTC.

This clone occurred a few times. The rearrangement uses TRBV7-9 and TRBJ1-1, with 11 bases identical to TRBD1. This CDR3 is 16 amino acids long. V lost 6 bases to trimming and J lost 9 bases; unmatched junction nucleotides: 15. Germline CDR1 SEHNR, CDR2 FQNEAQ (reference sequence). The CDR3 nucleotides read TGTGCCAGCAGAACCGGGACAGGGGGTCGGGTTGGCCAAGCTTTCTTT. It encodes CASRTGTGGRVGQAFF.

The rearrangement links TRBV4-2 to TRBJ1-2; unclear D gene. The CDR3 is made up of 15 amino acids. Trimming cost V 6 bases and J 4 bases, with 18 bases left between them. CDR1 LGHNA and CDR2 YNFKEQ come from the germline V gene. Here the CDR3 reads CASRDLADGLYGYTF. The CDR3 bases are TGTGCCAGCAGGGACCTGGCCGACGGACTCTATGGCTACACCTTC.

V gene TRBV15 combines with J gene TRBJ1-5; TRBD1 matches 11 bases. This CDR3 region has 15 residues. After removal of 8 bases from V and 5 bases from J, the junction contained 8 bases not matched to a gene. CDR1 LNHNV and CDR2 YYDKDF come from the germline V gene (reference sequence). CDR3 sequence (DNA): TGTGCCACCGCATACCGGGACAGGGGGGATCAGCCCCAGCATTTT. This translates into CATAYRDRGDQPQHF.

This clone has a handful of counts. The junction does not match germline at one end; this may be a read error. V and J are TRBV6-5 and TRBJ2-7; 10 bases fit TRBD1. CDR3 length: 13 residues. Germline-derived CDR1 and CDR2 are MNHEY and SVGAGI. The CDR3 nucleotides are TGTGCCAGCAGTTATAGGACAGGGGGGCCCACTCTCTTC. Its protein is CASSYRTGGPTLF.

The chain combines TRBV27 with TRBJ1-6, with D possibly TRBD1 on 5 matching bases. V lost 2 bases to trimming and J lost 10 bases, with 15 bases between them. CDR3 size: 15 residues. Germline CDR1 MNHEY, CDR2 SMNVEV (reference sequence). Here the CDR3 DNA reads TGTGCCAGCAGTTTAATTGTGCAGGGCCGCTCACCCCTCCACTTT. This encodes CASSLIVQGRSPLHF.

This rearrangement joins TRBV27 to TRBJ2-7; the match to TRBD1 covers 9 bases. The V segment lost 7 bases and the J segment 4 bases; nucleotides outside the gene matches: 14. CDR1 is MNHEY, CDR2 SMNVEV, per germline (reference sequence). The CDR3 sequence is 16 residues long. The DNA of the CDR3 is TGTGCCAGCATAGATCGAACAGGGGGCGAAATATACGAGCAGTACTTC. This translates into CASIDRTGGEIYEQYF.

The genes are TRBV30 and TRBJ2-1, with 8 bases fitting TRBD1. Germline CDR1 is GTSNPN and CDR2 is SVGIG (reference sequence). V dropped 5 bases and J dropped 3; count of bases not matched to a gene: 6. This CDR3 contains 14 residues. DNA for the CDR3: TGTGCCTGGGCCGGGACAGGAATCTACAATGAGCAGTTCTTC. It specifies CAWAGTGIYNEQFF.

This clone has a handful of counts. The chain joins TRBV13 to TRBJ1-6, with D perhaps TRBD1 (6 bases). Germline V gene sequence: CDR1 PRHDT, CDR2 FYEKMQ (reference sequence). V was shortened by 0 bases and J by 10 bases, with 7 bases between the two germline ends. The CDR3 runs to 13 residues. This CDR3 is CASSLGQGSPLHF. The CDR3 nucleotides are TGTGCCAGCAGCTTAGGACAGGGCTCACCCCTCCACTTT.

The chain couples TRBV10-3 to TRBJ2-1, with unresolved D. The V gene's germline CDR1 is ENHRY and CDR2 SYGVKD. The length of the CDR3 is 17 residues. Deletions cut 2 bases from V and 12 bases from J, with 26 bases between. The CDR3 sequence: CAISEAGSLYSLVRQFF. The DNA for the CDR3 is TGTGCCATCAGTGAGGCCGGCAGCCTTTACTCCCTCGTTCGGCAGTTCTTC.

V is TRBV9 and J is TRBJ1-1, with D perhaps TRBD1 (5 bases). The CDR3 spans 14 residues. V was pared by 5 bases and J by 4 bases, with 15 bases between. Germline-derived CDR1 and CDR2 are SGDLS and YYNGEE. The CDR3 protein is CASSPVGTSTEAFF. The CDR3 bases are TGTGCCAGCAGTCCCGTTGGGACGTCCACTGAAGCTTTCTTT.

The chain is built from TRBV10-3 and TRBJ2-5; 9 nucleotides align to TRBD2. Germline trimming cut 2 bases from V and 1 base from J; bases unmatched to any gene: 8. CDR3 length: 17 residues. Germline assignment: CDR1 ENHRY and CDR2 SYGVKD. Written as DNA, the CDR3 is TGTGCCATCAGTGAGCCCGCGCGGGGGGGGTTCCAAGAGACCCAGTACTTC. Translation gives CAISEPARGGFQETQYF.

This clone came up once. This rearrangement joins TRBV5-6 to TRBJ1-2; TRBD1 aligns across 9 bases. CDR1 SGHDT and CDR2 YYEEEE come from the germline V gene. The length of the CDR3 is 16 residues. V lost 2 bases, J lost 1 base, and 6 bases stayed unmatched. The CDR3 coding sequence is TGTGCCAGCAGCTTTGGGACAGGGTATATTAACTATGGCTACACCTTC. Amino acids: CASSFGTGYINYGYTF.

The V call is TRBV29-1, the J call TRBJ1-1; 7 bases align to TRBD1. CDR3 length: 15 residues. The V gene end was trimmed by 3 bases and the J gene end by 7 bases; junction bases not matched to a gene: 14. The germline CDR1 and CDR2 sequences are SQVTM and ANQGSEA. CDR3 sequence (DNA): TGCAGCGTTGACCCCGGAGGGGGCTCGATGGTTGAAGCTTTCTTT. Translated, it gives CSVDPGGGSMVEAFF.

Many counts were recorded for this clone. CDR3 coding DNA: TGTGCCAGCAGCTTATTCAACTCGAACACTGAAGCTTTCTTT. This sequence encodes CASSLFNSNTEAFF. The chain couples TRBV7-9 to TRBJ1-1, with D hard to call. CDR3 length: 14 residues. The V and J ends lost 2 bases and 1 base respectively, with 8 bases between them. Germline V gene lookup returns CDR1 SEHNR and CDR2 FQNEAQ (reference sequence).

The chain is built from TRBV2 and TRBJ2-7; 7 nucleotides line up with TRBD1. The V gene's germline CDR1 is SNHLY and CDR2 FYNNEI. The CDR3 sequence is 14 residues long. Trimming took 2 bases from V and 3 from J; bases not matched to a gene: 4. CDR3 residues: CASSELGQNYEQYF. CDR3 sequence (DNA): TGTGCCAGCAGTGAACTGGGACAGAACTACGAGCAGTACTTC.